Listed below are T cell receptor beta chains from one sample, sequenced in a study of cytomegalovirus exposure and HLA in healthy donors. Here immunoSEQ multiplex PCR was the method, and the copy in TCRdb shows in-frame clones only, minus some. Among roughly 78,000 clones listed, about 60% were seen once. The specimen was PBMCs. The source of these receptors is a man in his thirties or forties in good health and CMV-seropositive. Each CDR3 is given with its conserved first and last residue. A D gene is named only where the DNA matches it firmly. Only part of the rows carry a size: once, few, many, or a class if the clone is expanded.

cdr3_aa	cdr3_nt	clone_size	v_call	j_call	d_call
CASSQDFDGLAGFSYEQYF	TGCGCCAGCAGCCAAGATTTCGACGGACTAGCGGGATTCTCCTACGAGCAGTACTTC	few	TRBV4-3	TRBJ2-7	TRBD2
CASSQYLAGGKNIQYF	TGTGCCAGCAGCCAGTATCTAGCGGGAGGGAAAAACATTCAGTACTTC	few	TRBV4-2	TRBJ2-4	TRBD2
CASSQEAGASGRETQYF	TGTGCCAGCAGCCAAGAGGCTGGGGCTAGCGGGAGGGAGACCCAGTACTTC	few	TRBV4-2	TRBJ2-5	TRBD2
CAWCTPTGVGDGYTF	TGTGCCTGGTGTACCCCGACAGGGGTGGGTGATGGCTACACCTTC	NA	TRBV30	TRBJ1-2	TRBD1
CASSLAGYSPLHF	TGCGCCAGCAGCTTGGCCGGGTATTCACCCCTCCACTTT	NA	TRBV5-1	TRBJ1-6	NA
CASSHDRVSYGYTF	TGTGCCAGCAGTCACGACAGGGTCTCATATGGCTACACCTTC	few	TRBV28	TRBJ1-2	TRBD1
CASGTDRGGEQYF	TGTGCCAGCGGGACGGACAGGGGTGGCGAGCAGTACTTC	few	TRBV6-1	TRBJ2-7	TRBD1
CATGGDSGANVLTF	TGTGCCACTGGAGGTGACTCTGGGGCCAACGTCCTGACTTTC	NA	TRBV15	TRBJ2-6	NA
CASSLGLDTDTQYF	TGTGCCAGCAGCCTCGGACTAGACACAGATACGCAGTATTTT	NA	TRBV7-7	TRBJ2-3	TRBD2
CASSNAGGVTDTQYF	TGTGCCAGCAGCAACGCTGGGGGGGTCACAGATACGCAGTATTTT	NA	TRBV7-9	TRBJ2-3	TRBD2
CASSLFYAPGGGPGNTIYF	TGTGCCAGCAGTTTATTTTATGCCCCCGGCGGGGGTCCAGGAAACACCATATATTTT	few	TRBV27	TRBJ1-3	NA
CASSYSGDTQETQYF	TGTGCCAGCAGTTACTCAGGGGACACCCAAGAGACCCAGTACTTC	few	TRBV6-6	TRBJ2-5	NA
CASSIYSNTGELFF	TGTGCCAGCAGTATTTATAGTAACACCGGGGAGCTGTTTTTT	once	TRBV28	TRBJ2-2	NA
CASSPGGQVYSGANVLTF	TGCGCCAGCAGCCCTGGGGGACAGGTTTACTCTGGGGCCAACGTCCTGACTTTC	NA	TRBV5-1	TRBJ2-6	TRBD1
CASSVLTGGDTEAFF	TGTGCCAGCAGCGTATTGACAGGGGGGGATACTGAAGCTTTCTTT	NA	TRBV5-4	TRBJ1-1	TRBD1
CASSREGLVPHEQYF	TGTGCCAGCAGTCGGGAGGGTTTAGTTCCCCACGAGCAGTACTTC	NA	TRBV7-8	TRBJ2-7	TRBD2
CASTRLVWGGSGYTF	TGTGCCAGCACCCGCTTGGTATGGGGCGGTTCTGGCTACACCTTC	NA	TRBV6-5	TRBJ1-2	NA
CASSLEWASTDTQYF	TGCGCCAGCAGCTTGGAGTGGGCAAGCACAGATACGCAGTATTTT	NA	TRBV5-1	TRBJ2-3	NA
CASTRVGARTEAFF	TGTGCCAGCACCCGGGTAGGGGCGAGGACTGAAGCTTTCTTT	NA	TRBV6-1	TRBJ1-1	NA
CASIPTQKNTEAFF	TGTGCCAGCATCCCAACCCAGAAGAACACTGAAGCTTTCTTT	few	TRBV6-5	TRBJ1-1	NA
CASSLSSGGGNTIYF	TGTGCCAGCAGTTTATCGTCGGGGGGAGGAAACACCATATATTTT	NA	TRBV27	TRBJ1-3	NA